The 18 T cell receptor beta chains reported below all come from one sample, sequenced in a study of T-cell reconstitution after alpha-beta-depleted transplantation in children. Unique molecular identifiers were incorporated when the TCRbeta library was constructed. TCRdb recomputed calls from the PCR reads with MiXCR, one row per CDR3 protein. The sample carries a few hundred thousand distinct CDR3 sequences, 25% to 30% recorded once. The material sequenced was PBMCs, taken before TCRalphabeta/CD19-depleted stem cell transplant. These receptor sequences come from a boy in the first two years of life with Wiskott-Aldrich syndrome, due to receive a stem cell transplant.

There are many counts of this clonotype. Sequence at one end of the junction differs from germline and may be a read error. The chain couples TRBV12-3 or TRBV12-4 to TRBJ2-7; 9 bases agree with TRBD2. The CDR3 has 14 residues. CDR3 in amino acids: CASSFLAGAYEQYF. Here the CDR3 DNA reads TGCGCCAGCAGCTTTTTAGCGGGAGCTTACGAGCAGTACTTC.

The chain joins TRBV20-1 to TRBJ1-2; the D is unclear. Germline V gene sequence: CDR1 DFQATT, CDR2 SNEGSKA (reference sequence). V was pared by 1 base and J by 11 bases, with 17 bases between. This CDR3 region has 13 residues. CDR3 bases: TGCAGTGCTAGAGGGGCCCCTTCAGAGGGATACACCTTC. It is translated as CSARGAPSEGYTF.

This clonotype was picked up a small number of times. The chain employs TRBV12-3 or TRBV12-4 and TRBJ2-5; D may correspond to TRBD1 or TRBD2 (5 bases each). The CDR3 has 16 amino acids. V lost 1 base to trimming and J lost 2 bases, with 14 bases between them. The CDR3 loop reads CASSLGGLGIQETQYF. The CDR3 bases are TGTGCCAGCAGTTTAGGGGGGTTGGGGATTCAAGAGACCCAGTACTTC.

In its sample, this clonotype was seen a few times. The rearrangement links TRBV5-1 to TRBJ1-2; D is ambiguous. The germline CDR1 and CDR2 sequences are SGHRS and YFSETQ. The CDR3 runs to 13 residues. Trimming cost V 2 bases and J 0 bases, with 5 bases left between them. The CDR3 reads CASSFAANYGYTF. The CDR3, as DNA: TGCGCCAGCAGCTTCGCCGCTAACTATGGCTACACCTTC. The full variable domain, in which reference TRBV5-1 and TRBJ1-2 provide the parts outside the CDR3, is KAGVTQTPRYLIKTRGQQVTLSCSPISGHRSVSWYQQTPGQGLQFLFEYFSETQRNKGNFPGRFSGRQFSNSRSEMNVSTLELGDSALYLCASSFAANYGYTFGSGTRLTVV.

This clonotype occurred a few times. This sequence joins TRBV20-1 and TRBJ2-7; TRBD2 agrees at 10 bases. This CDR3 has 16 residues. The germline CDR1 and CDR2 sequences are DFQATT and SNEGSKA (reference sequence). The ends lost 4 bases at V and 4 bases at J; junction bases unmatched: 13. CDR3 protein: CSAIRLAGDPPYEQYF. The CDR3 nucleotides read TGCAGTGCTATCCGGCTAGCGGGAGACCCCCCATACGAGCAGTACTTC.

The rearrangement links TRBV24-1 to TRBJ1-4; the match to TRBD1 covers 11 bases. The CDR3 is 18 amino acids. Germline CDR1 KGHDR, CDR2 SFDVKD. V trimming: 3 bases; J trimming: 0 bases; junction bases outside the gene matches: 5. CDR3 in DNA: TGTGCCACCAGTGATGTACCGGGACAGGGGGCAACTAATGAAAAACTGTTTTTT. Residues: CATSDVPGQGATNEKLFF.

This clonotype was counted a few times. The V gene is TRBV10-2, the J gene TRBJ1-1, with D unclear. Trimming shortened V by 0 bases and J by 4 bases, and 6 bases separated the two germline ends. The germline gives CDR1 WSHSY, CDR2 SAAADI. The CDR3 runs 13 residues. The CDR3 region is CASSESRITEAFF. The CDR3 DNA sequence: TGCGCCAGCAGTGAGTCAAGGATCACTGAAGCTTTCTTT.

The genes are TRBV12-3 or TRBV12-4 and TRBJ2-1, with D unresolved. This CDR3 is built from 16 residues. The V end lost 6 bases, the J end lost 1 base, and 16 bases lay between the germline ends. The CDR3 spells CASSRTNGWSYNEQFF. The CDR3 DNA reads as TGTGCCAGCAGCCGAACGAACGGATGGTCCTACAATGAGCAGTTCTTC.

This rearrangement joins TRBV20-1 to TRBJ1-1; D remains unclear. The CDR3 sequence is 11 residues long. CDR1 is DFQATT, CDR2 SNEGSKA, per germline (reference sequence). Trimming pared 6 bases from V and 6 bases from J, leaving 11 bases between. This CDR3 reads CSAPGYAEAFF. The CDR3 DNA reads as TGCAGTGCACCCGGGTACGCTGAAGCTTTCTTT.

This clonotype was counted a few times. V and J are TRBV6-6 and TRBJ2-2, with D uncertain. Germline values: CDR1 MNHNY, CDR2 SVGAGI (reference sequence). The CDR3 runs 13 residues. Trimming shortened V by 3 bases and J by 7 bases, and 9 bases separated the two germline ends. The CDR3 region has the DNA TGTGCCAGCAGTTATACGACTGACGGGGAGCTGTTTTTT. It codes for CASSYTTDGELFF.

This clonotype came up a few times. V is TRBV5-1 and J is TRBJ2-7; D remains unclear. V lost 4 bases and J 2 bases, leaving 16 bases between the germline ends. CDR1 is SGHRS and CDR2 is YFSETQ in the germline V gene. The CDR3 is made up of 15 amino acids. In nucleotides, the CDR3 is TGCGCCAGCAGCCCAGGCCTCTCTGCTGCCTACGAGCAGTACTTC. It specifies CASSPGLSAAYEQYF.

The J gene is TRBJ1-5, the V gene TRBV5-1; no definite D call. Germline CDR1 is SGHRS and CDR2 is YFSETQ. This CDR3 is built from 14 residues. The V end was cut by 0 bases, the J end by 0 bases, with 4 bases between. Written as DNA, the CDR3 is TGCGCCAGCAGCTTGGACAATAGCAATCAGCCCCAGCATTTT. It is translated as CASSLDNSNQPQHF.

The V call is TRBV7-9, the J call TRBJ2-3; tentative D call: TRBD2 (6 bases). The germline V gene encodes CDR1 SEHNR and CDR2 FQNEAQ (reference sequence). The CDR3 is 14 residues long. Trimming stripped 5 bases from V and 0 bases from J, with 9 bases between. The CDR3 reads CASSMSGSTDTQYF. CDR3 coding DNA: TGTGCCAGCAGCATGAGCGGGAGCACAGATACGCAGTATTTT.

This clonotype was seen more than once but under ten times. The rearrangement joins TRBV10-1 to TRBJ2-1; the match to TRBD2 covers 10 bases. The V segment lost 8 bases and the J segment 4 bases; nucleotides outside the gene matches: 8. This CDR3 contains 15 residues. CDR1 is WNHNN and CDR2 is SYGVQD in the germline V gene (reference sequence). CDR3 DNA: TGCGCCAGCCAGGCCCATAGCGGGGGGTACAATGAGCAGTTCTTC. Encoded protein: CASQAHSGGYNEQFF.

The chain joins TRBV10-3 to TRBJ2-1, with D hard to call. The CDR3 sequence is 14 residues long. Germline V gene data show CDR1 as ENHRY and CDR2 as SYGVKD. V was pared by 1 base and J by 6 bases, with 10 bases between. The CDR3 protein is CAISELRPVNEQFF. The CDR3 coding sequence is TGTGCCATCAGTGAGTTACGTCCCGTCAATGAGCAGTTCTTC.

The CDR3 sequence: CASSEGLPSEQYF. CDR3 DNA sequence: TGCGCCAGCAGCGAGGGACTACCTTCCGAGCAGTACTTC. The chain carries TRBV5-1 and TRBJ2-7; 7 bases map to TRBD2. J was trimmed by 6 bases and V by 4 bases; bases with no gene match: 7. Per germline, CDR1 SGHRS and CDR2 YFSETQ. This CDR3 is built from 13 residues. The full variable domain, completed using reference TRBV5-1 and TRBJ2-7, is KAGVTQTPRYLIKTRGQQVTLSCSPISGHRSVSWYQQTPGQGLQFLFEYFSETQRNKGNFPGRFSGRQFSNSRSEMNVSTLELGDSALYLCASSEGLPSEQYFGPGTRLTVT.

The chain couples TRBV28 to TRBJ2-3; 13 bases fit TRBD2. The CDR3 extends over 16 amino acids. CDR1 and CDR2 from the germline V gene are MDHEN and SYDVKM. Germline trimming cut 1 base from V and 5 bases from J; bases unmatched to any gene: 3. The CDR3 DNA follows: TGTGCCAGCAGTTTATTTGGACTAGCGGGAGTAGATACGCAGTATTTT. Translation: CASSLFGLAGVDTQYF.

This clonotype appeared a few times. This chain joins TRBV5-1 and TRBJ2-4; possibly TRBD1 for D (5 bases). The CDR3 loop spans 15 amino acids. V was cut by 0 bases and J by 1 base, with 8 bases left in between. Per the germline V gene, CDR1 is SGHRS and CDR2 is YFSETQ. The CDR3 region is CASSLETDAKNIQYF. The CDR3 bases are TGCGCCAGCAGCTTGGAGACAGATGCCAAAAACATTCAGTACTTC.